This T cell receptor (beta chain) was profiled in a study of T cells expressing NK-cell markers. On the study more broadly: Sorted CD3+CD56-NKG2C+, CD3+CD56+NKG2C+ and CD3+CD56+NKG2C- T cells supplied the TCR beta repertoires. Study-wide results and caveats: Dominant NKG2C+ clonotype frequencies of roughly 1.0-7.5% of CD8+ T cells were measured in over 5 donors. It remained uncertain whether the expanded NKG2C+ T cell clones were specific for HCMV antigens. The CD3+CD56-NKG2C+ fraction was also led by these clonotypes in a few donors.

The CDR3 length is 16 residues. CDR1 and CDR2 from the germline V gene are SGHVS and FQNEAQ. Comments on this clonotype: What it recognizes is unknown.

From the 5' RACE reads, TCRdb lists one entry per CDR3 protein and no DNA. Recorded here are about half a million distinct CDR3 sequences; the top ten clones represent over 1.3%. The clonotype originates from a woman aged 50 to 60 in good health. The rearrangement uses TRBV7-8 and TRBJ2-5; TCRdb proposes TRBD2, but this gene call is untestable without DNA. The sequenced sample was blood T cells: a sorted CD56 or NKG2C T cell subset, CD4+ or CD8+ T cells, or bulk PBMC T cells (not recorded which). The CDR3 protein is CASSLGREGRQETQYF.